This TCR beta chain was captured in a study of shared clonotypes between healthy human individuals. Study conclusions and caveats: Blood was the sole source, and tissue repertoires probably differ.

With respect to this clone: Antigen: not known.

Deep was the level used in running the assay. Clones were sequenced by immunoSEQ multiplex PCR, and TCRdb holds only the in-frame ones, with some missing. The table lists more than 90,000 clones, 65% to 70% of them singletons. CD8 memory merged CD45RO+ cells and CCR7-negative CD45RA+ TemRA cells into one population. In germline, CDR1 is SNHLY, CDR2 FYNNEI. Trimming removed 6 bases from V and 8 bases from J; junction bases left unmatched: 9. The CDR3 spans 13 residues. The specimen was memory CD8+ T cells sorted from blood. Subset reported: CD45RO+ cells pooled with CCR7-negative TemRA cells. V is TRBV2 and J is TRBJ1-1, with 7 bases aligning to TRBD1. This sequence originates from a man aged 30 to 45 in good health. The CDR3 nucleotides are TGTGCCAGCAGACCCCGGGGGACAGTGGAAGCTTTCTTT. Translating gives CASRPRGTVEAFF.